A single sample is the source of the 4 T cell receptor beta chains below, sequenced in a study of T cells in Graves' hyperthyroidism and ophthalmopathy. The CDR3 regions of TCR beta were amplified from RNA transcripts. TCR CDR3 regions were first amplified by RT-PCR with HTBI primers. TCRdb ran MiXCR on the multiplex PCR reads and lists one entry per CDR3 protein. Counted here are fewer than 650,000 distinct CDR3 sequences, about 14% occurring once; the ten biggest clones make up roughly 4.5%. Sequenced material: blood. The receptors were gathered from a woman between 40 and 55 years old with Graves' ophthalmopathy.

This clonotype has ten or more counts. V and J are TRBV24-1 and TRBJ2-7, with a tentative D call TRBD1 (6 bases). Germline V lookup: CDR1 KGHDR, CDR2 SFDVKD. V lost 2 bases and J 0 bases, leaving 10 bases between the germline ends. The CDR3 spans 15 residues. The CDR3 DNA is TGTGCCACCAGTGATTCGGGACAAAGCTCCTACGAGCAGTACTTC. It is translated as CATSDSGQSSYEQYF.

The sample holds many counts of this clonotype. The chain employs TRBV28 and TRBJ1-1, with TRBD1 as a possible D gene (5 bases). This CDR3 spans 13 amino acids. V gave up 7 bases and J gave up 6 bases, with 15 bases separating them. Germline CDR1 is MDHEN and CDR2 is SYDVKM. The CDR3 reads CASNPRTGAEAFF. In nucleotides, the CDR3 is TGTGCCAGCAACCCACGGACGGGGGCTGAAGCTTTCTTT.

This clonotype was detected only a few times. The chain links TRBV30 to TRBJ1-5; the D gene is possibly TRBD1 (5 bases). V lost 1 base and J lost 5, with 12 bases in between. The CDR3 has 14 amino acids. Germline V gene data show CDR1 as GTSNPN and CDR2 as SVGIG (reference sequence). In DNA, the CDR3 is TGTGCCTGGAGTGATAGGGGAGAACATCAGCCCCAGCATTTT. It specifies CAWSDRGEHQPQHF.

This clonotype was counted ten times or more. V is TRBV28 and J is TRBJ1-2, with TRBD1 as a possible D gene (6 bases). CDR3 length: 14 residues. Germline CDR1 MDHEN, CDR2 SYDVKM. The germline V and J ends were trimmed by 4 bases and 0 bases, with 9 bases remaining between them. CDR3 region: CASSWGQTNYGYTF. For the CDR3, the DNA is TGTGCCAGCAGTTGGGGGCAGACTAACTATGGCTACACCTTC.